The clone carrying this TCR beta chain was seen at least ten times. What it binds is not known. In germline, CDR1 is SQVTM, CDR2 ANQGSEA. V dropped 6 bases and J dropped 1 base, with 6 bases sitting between them. The length of the CDR3 is 11 residues. Unique molecular identifiers were built into the TCRbeta library. In TCRdb, the PCR reads were re-called with MiXCR into one record per CDR3 protein. The sample records about 290,000 distinct CDR3 sequences, about 7.3% being singletons. This sample was taken from a study of T-cell reconstitution after alpha-beta-depleted transplantation in children. Study observations and caveats: High day-60 TCRbeta diversity in some patients came from surviving recipient T cells and thymic progenitors. T-cell numbers and diversity, one year after transplant, stemmed largely from T cells that were newly produced. As was reported, about two months after transplant, alpha-beta T cells came from several hundred expanded graft clones.

Here the sequenced sample was peripheral blood, taken 360 days after TCRalphabeta/CD19-depleted stem cell transplant. The rearrangement uses TRBV29-1 and TRBJ1-1; D remains ambiguous. This receptor was taken from a female patient aged 2-9 years who had a stem cell transplant for Fanconi anemia, so the T cells may come from the graft donor. CDR3 sequence (DNA): TGCAGCGTGGGCTCGAACACTGAAGCTTTCTTT. This encodes CSVGSNTEAFF. The entire variable domain, with the rest obtained from reference TRBV29-1 and TRBJ1-1, is as follows: SAVISQKPSRDICQRGTSLTIQCQVDSQVTMMFWYRQQPGQSLTLIATANQGSEATYESGFVIDKFPISRPNLTFSTLTVSNMSPEDSSIYLCSVGSNTEAFFGQGTRLTVV.